A single sample gave rise to the 19 T cell receptor beta chains below, sequenced in a study of shared clonotypes between healthy human individuals. Sequencing used immunoSEQ multiplex PCR; TCRdb keeps in-frame clones, though not all of them. The sample yields some 2,500,000 clones, approximately 93% seen once. Sequencing was done on a sample of naive CD4+ T cells from PBMCs. This sample's subset: CD45RA+ positively selected. The receptors were gathered from a man aged 18 to 30 in good health. Some clones in this sample may be carry-over from other donors' samples.

This chain links TRBV19 with TRBJ2-7; 10 positions match TRBD1. The germline V gene has CDR1 LNHDA and CDR2 SQIVND (reference sequence). V gave up 6 bases and J gave up 6 bases; unmatched junction bases: 5. The length of the CDR3 is 13 residues. The CDR3 sequence: CASRPGQGSEQYF. The CDR3 coding sequence is TGTGCCAGTAGGCCGGGACAGGGGAGCGAGCAGTACTTC.

V gene TRBV7-8 combines with J gene TRBJ2-5; D tentatively fits TRBD1 or TRBD2 (5 bases each). Germline V CDR1 and CDR2: SGHVS, FQNEAQ. The CDR3 has 14 amino acids. V was pared by 8 bases and J by 5 bases, with 18 bases between. CDR3 sequence: CASVRNGAWETQYF. CDR3 DNA sequence: TGTGCCAGCGTCCGTAACGGGGCATGGGAGACCCAGTACTTC. The full variable domain, rest sourced from reference TRBV7-8 and TRBJ2-5, is GAGVSQSPRYKVAKRGQDVALRCDPISGHVSLFWYQQALGQGPEFLTYFQNEAQLDKSGLPSDRFFAERPEGSVSTLKIQRTQQEDSAVYLCASVRNGAWETQYFGPGTRLLVL.

The rearrangement joins TRBV9 to TRBJ2-1; unclear D gene. Germline V gene data show CDR1 as SGDLS and CDR2 as YYNGEE. The CDR3 is 17 amino acids. The germline V and J ends were trimmed by 4 bases and 5 bases, with 22 bases remaining between them. CDR3 region: CASSPPPGFYPNNEQFF. The CDR3, as DNA: TGTGCCAGCAGCCCCCCCCCGGGTTTTTATCCCAACAATGAGCAGTTCTTC.

The chain couples TRBV27 to TRBJ2-5; 12 bases fit TRBD2. The CDR3 runs to 16 residues. V lost 5 bases to trimming and J lost 5 bases; unmatched junction nucleotides: 9. Germline CDR1 MNHEY, CDR2 SMNVEV (reference sequence). The CDR3: CASSPPRTSGTETQYF. The CDR3 coding sequence is TGTGCCAGCAGTCCACCCCGGACTAGCGGGACGGAGACCCAGTACTTC.

This chain links TRBV10-2 with TRBJ2-2; a weak D match, TRBD2 (5 bases). This CDR3 is built from 15 residues. The ends were cut back, 6 bases at V and 2 bases at J, with 13 bases in the middle. CDR1 is WSHSY, CDR2 SAAADI, per germline. In DNA form, the CDR3 reads TGCGCCAGCAGGCTAGCTTCCTTTAACACCGGGGAGCTGTTTTTT. It is translated as CASRLASFNTGELFF.

The chain recombines TRBV5-1 with TRBJ2-5; tentative D call: TRBD2 (7 bases). CDR3 length equals 15 residues. In germline, CDR1 is SGHRS, CDR2 YFSETQ. Trimming left V 3 bases short and J 4 bases short, with 16 bases between. CDR3 loop: CASSSPGGGRETQYF. Written as DNA, the CDR3 is TGCGCCAGCAGCTCGCCTGGGGGGGGCAGAGAGACCCAGTACTTC.

The chain recombines TRBV2 with TRBJ2-1; no clear D. V dropped 8 bases and J dropped 4 bases, with 15 bases sitting between them. CDR3 length: 14 amino acids. Germline V gene data show CDR1 as SNHLY and CDR2 as FYNNEI. The CDR3 DNA sequence: TGTGCCAGCTCATTAGCCTTAACTTACAATGAGCAGTTCTTC. As protein: CASSLALTYNEQFF.

V usage is TRBV27 and J usage is TRBJ2-1; 9 bases fit TRBD2. The germline V gene has CDR1 MNHEY and CDR2 SMNVEV (reference sequence). The V gene end was trimmed by 5 bases and the J gene end by 13 bases; junction bases not matched to a gene: 6. This CDR3 comprises 12 residues. The CDR3 region is CASSGSGGIQFF. CDR3 DNA: TGTGCCAGCAGTGGTAGCGGGGGAATACAGTTCTTC.

The chain has TRBV15 and TRBJ2-1, with 10 bases matching TRBD2. The ends lost 2 bases at V and 8 bases at J; junction bases unmatched: 15. The CDR3 covers 18 residues. Germline CDR1 reads LNHNV; CDR2 reads YYDKDF (reference sequence). This chain's CDR3 is CATSRFLAGTSDSDEQFF. CDR3 DNA: TGTGCCACCAGCAGATTCCTAGCCGGGACTAGCGATTCCGATGAGCAGTTCTTC. The variable domain in full, completed from reference TRBV15 and TRBJ2-1, reads DAMVIQNPRYQVTQFGKPVTLSCSQTLNHNVMYWYQQKSSQAPKLLFHYYDKDFNNEADTPDNFQSRRPNTSFCFLDIRSPGLGDTAMYLCATSRFLAGTSDSDEQFFGPGTRLTVL.

The CDR3, as DNA: TGTGCCAGCAGCCTCGGGACAGGATCGACCTACACCTTC. Translated, it gives CASSLGTGSTYTF. The chain combines TRBV7-9 with TRBJ1-2; 8 nucleotides align to TRBD1. V shed 5 bases and J 10 bases; nucleotides not matched to a gene: 9. CDR1 is SEHNR, CDR2 FQNEAQ, per germline (reference sequence). The CDR3 spans 13 residues.

CDR3 loop: CASSLPETSGGNTGELFF. The CDR3 DNA is TGCGCCAGCAGCTTGCCCGAAACTAGCGGAGGGAACACCGGGGAGCTGTTTTTT. This chain uses TRBV5-1 with TRBJ2-2, with TRBD2 identical over 8 bases. V was clipped by 1 base and J by 1 base; unmatched bases: 9. The length of the CDR3 is 18 residues. Germline V gene lookup returns CDR1 SGHRS and CDR2 YFSETQ.

The chain uses TRBV27 and TRBJ1-6, with 12 bases matching TRBD1. Germline loops: CDR1 MNHEY, CDR2 SMNVEV (reference sequence). Unmatched junction bases numbered 3, after V lost 3 bases and J lost 12 bases. The CDR3 consists of 14 residues. The CDR3 reads CASSFRDRGRPLHF. The DNA for the CDR3 is TGTGCCAGCAGTTTCCGGGACAGGGGGCGACCCCTCCACTTT.

This chain uses TRBV10-3 with TRBJ2-5; 8 bases are a match to TRBD2. V dropped 0 bases and J dropped 4; count of bases not matched to a gene: 4. CDR1 and CDR2 (germline): ENHRY, SYGVKD. The CDR3 contains 15 residues. This chain's CDR3 is CAISESAAGVETQYF. In DNA form, the CDR3 reads TGTGCCATCAGTGAGTCTGCAGCGGGAGTAGAGACCCAGTACTTC.

The chain uses TRBV2 and TRBJ2-7; D is ambiguous. CDR3 size: 13 residues. Between the trimmed V and J ends, which lost 4 bases and 3 bases, there was a span of 10 bases. CDR1 is SNHLY, CDR2 FYNNEI, per germline. This chain's CDR3 is CASSANNFYEQYF. The CDR3 DNA is TGTGCCAGCAGTGCCAACAACTTCTACGAGCAGTACTTC. Drawing the rest from reference TRBV2 and TRBJ2-7, the complete variable domain is EPEVTQTPSHQVTQMGQEVILRCVPISNHLYFYWYRQILGQKVEFLVSFYNNEISEKSEIFDDQFSVERPDGSNFTLKIRSTKLEDSAMYFCASSANNFYEQYFGPGTRLTVT.

This rearrangement joins TRBV18 to TRBJ1-2; 7 positions match TRBD1. This CDR3 region has 15 residues. The V gene end was trimmed by 6 bases and the J gene end by 4 bases; junction bases not matched to a gene: 11. Germline CDR1 is KGHSH and CDR2 is LQKENI. CDR3 sequence (DNA): TGTGCCAGCTCTCAAGGCCAGGGGGTCCCCTATGGCTACACCTTC. It specifies CASSQGQGVPYGYTF.

The chain has TRBV5-1 and TRBJ2-2; weak D call: TRBD2 (5 bases). CDR3 length: 15 amino acids. From germline, CDR1 is SGHRS and CDR2 YFSETQ. Trimming pared 5 bases from V and 1 base from J, leaving 12 bases between. The CDR3 nucleotides are TGCGCCAGCAGTAAGGGTGGAGGGAACACCGGGGAGCTGTTTTTT. It specifies CASSKGGGNTGELFF.

The J gene is TRBJ1-4, the V gene TRBV4-2; D perhaps matches TRBD1 (5 bases). V shed 0 bases and J shed 8 bases, with 16 bases lying between them. This CDR3 has 16 amino acids. Germline-derived CDR1 and CDR2 are LGHNA and YNFKEQ. DNA for the CDR3: TGTGCCAGCAGCCAAGACGGGACCGGAGGAGGCGAAAAACTGTTTTTT. Translated, it gives CASSQDGTGGGEKLFF.

The rearrangement uses TRBV10-3 and TRBJ2-2; 11 nucleotides match TRBD2. The V and J ends lost 3 bases and 4 bases, in that order; junction bases with no gene match: 4. The CDR3 loop spans 16 amino acids. The V gene's germline CDR1 is ENHRY and CDR2 SYGVKD. CDR3 DNA sequence: TGTGCCATCAGTGAAAATAGCGGGAGGGCCACCGGGGAGCTGTTTTTT. It yields the protein CAISENSGRATGELFF.

This clone has only one observation. This chain uses TRBV5-4 with TRBJ2-6, with D uncertain. The germline V gene encodes CDR1 SGHNT and CDR2 YYREEE (reference sequence). V was cut by 0 bases and J by 2 bases, with 9 bases left in between. This CDR3 has 16 residues. The DNA for the CDR3 is TGTGCCAGCAGCTTGGAGGAGTTAACTGGGGCCAACGTCCTGACTTTC. This encodes CASSLEELTGANVLTF.